These 2 T cell receptor beta chains share one sample of origin, sequenced in a study of blood T cell repertoires in COVID-19. Generated by immunoSEQ multiplex PCR, the TCRdb table keeps only in-frame clones and is missing some. The sample lists approximately 300,000 clones, approximately 83% occurring once. Sequenced material: PBMCs or T cells enriched from blood (not recorded which). Receptor source: a woman aged 30 to 39 who had recovered from COVID-19.

The chain employs TRBV10-3 and TRBJ1-5, with D possibly matching TRBD1 (5 bases). CDR3 length: 13 residues. Trimming removed 5 bases from V and 3 bases from J, with 8 bases in between. Germline CDR1 is ENHRY and CDR2 is SYGVKD. The CDR3 loop reads CAISSGPNQPQHF. CDR3 DNA: TGTGCCATCAGTTCAGGGCCCAATCAGCCCCAGCATTTT.

The V call is TRBV15, the J call TRBJ1-4; TRBD1 might be the D (5 bases). This CDR3 comprises 12 residues. The V and J ends lost 9 bases and 2 bases respectively, with 7 bases between them. The germline CDR1 and CDR2 sequences are LNHNV and YYDKDF (reference sequence). The CDR3 reads CATGGTNEKLFF. The CDR3 DNA reads TGTGCCACTGGGGGGACTAATGAAAAACTGTTTTTT.